The entry below gives a single T cell receptor beta chain sequence along with its context. In the authors' methods: Estimates of nucleated cell counts were drawn from the amplification of reference gene primers. Generated by immunoSEQ multiplex PCR, the TCRdb table keeps only in-frame clones and is missing some. The V and J calls and clone size were taken over from that table, and D and trimming were inferred from the DNA. This sample has about 180,000 clones, with roughly 84% found just once. This CDR3 comprises 15 residues. V gave up 2 bases and J gave up 1 base; unmatched junction bases: 2. Germline CDR1 is LGHNA and CDR2 is YSLEER. The data originate from a study of blood T cell repertoires in COVID-19. Study context: Specimens from acute and convalescent COVID-19 originated in the United States, Italy and Spain. Nucleic acid was either cDNA or gDNA, and it came from T cells, B-cell-depleted T cells, or PBMCs.

V gene TRBV4-3 combines with J gene TRBJ2-1; 7 bases agree with TRBD2. The receptor comes from an elderly woman with acute or convalescent COVID-19. Sequenced sample: peripheral blood. The DNA of the CDR3 is TGCGCCAGCAGCCAATGGCGGGGGTCCTACAATGAGCAGTTCTTC. It codes for CASSQWRGSYNEQFF.